This T cell receptor beta chain was sequenced during a study of CD8 T cells in Susac syndrome. CD8+ and CD4+ T cells taken from blood had their TCR beta sequenced. Negative isolation yielded CD8+ and CD4+ T cells; FACS enriched TEMRA cells. The CDR3 loop spans 12 amino acids. Germline V gene lookup returns CDR1 SNHLY and CDR2 FYNNEI. V lost 3 bases, J lost 9 bases, and 9 bases lay in between. Random-hexamer reverse transcription was applied to about 0.45 to 1 ug RNA. An immunoSEQ multiplex PCR generated amplified TCR beta CDR3 products spanning 54 Vbeta and 13 Jbeta. MiXCR, run by TCRdb on the immunoSEQ multiplex PCR reads, gives a single entry per CDR3 protein. The sample has 50,000 to 60,000 distinct CDR3 sequences; just over 90% are singletons.

This TCR was sampled from a human donor in good health. The J gene is TRBJ1-5, the V gene TRBV2; D is unclear. Input material: CD8+ T cells from PBMCs. DNA of the CDR3: TGTGCCAGCAGTGACAGGTCTCCGCCCCAGCATTTT. Translated: CASSDRSPPQHF.